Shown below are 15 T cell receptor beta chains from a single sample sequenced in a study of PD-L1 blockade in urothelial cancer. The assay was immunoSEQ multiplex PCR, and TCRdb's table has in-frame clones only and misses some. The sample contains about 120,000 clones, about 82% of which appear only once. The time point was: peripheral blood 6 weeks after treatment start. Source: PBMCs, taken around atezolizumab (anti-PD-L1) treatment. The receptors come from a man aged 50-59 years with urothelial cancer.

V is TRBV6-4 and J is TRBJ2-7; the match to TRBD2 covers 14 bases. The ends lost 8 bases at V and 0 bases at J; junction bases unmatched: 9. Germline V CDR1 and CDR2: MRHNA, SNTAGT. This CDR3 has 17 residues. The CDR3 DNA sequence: TGTGCCAGCCCATCCGGGACTAGCGGGAGACCCTCCTACGAGCAGTACTTC. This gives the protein CASPSGTSGRPSYEQYF.

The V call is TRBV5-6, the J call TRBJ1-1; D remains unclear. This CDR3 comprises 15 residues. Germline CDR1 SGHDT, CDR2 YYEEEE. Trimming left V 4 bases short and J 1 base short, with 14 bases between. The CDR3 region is CASSRWAGPNTEAFF. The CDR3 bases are TGTGCCAGCAGCCGGTGGGCGGGCCCGAACACTGAAGCTTTCTTT.

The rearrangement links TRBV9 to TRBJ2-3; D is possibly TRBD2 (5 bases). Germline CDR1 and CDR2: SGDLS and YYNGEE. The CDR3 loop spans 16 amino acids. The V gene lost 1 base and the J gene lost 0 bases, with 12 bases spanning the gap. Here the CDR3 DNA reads TGTGCCAGCAGCGTACTAGGCGGGCAGAGCACAGATACGCAGTATTTT. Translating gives CASSVLGGQSTDTQYF. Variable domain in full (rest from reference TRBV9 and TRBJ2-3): DSGVTQTPKHLITATGQRVTLRCSPRSGDLSVYWYQQSLDQGLQFLIQYYNGEERAKGNILERFSAQQFPDLHSELNLSSLELGDSALYFCASSVLGGQSTDTQYFGPGTRLTVL.

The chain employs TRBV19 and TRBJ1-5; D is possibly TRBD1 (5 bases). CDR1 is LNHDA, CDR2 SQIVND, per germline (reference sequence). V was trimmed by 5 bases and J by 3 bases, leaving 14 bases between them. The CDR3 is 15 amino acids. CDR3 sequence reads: CASSSYGHINQPQHF. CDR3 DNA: TGTGCCAGTAGTTCTTACGGACATATCAATCAGCCCCAGCATTTT.

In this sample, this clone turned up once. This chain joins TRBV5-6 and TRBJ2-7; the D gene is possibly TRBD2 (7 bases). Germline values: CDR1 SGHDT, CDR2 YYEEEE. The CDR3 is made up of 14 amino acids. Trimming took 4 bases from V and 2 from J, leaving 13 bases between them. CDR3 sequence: CASSPGAGAYEQYF. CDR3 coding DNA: TGTGCCAGCAGCCCGGGGGCGGGGGCCTACGAGCAGTACTTC. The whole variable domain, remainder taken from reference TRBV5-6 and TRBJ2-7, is DAGVTQSPTHLIKTRGQQVTLRCSPKSGHDTVSWYQQALGQGPQFIFQYYEEEERQRGNFPDRFSGHQFPNYSSELNVNALLLGDSALYLCASSPGAGAYEQYFGPGTRLTVT.

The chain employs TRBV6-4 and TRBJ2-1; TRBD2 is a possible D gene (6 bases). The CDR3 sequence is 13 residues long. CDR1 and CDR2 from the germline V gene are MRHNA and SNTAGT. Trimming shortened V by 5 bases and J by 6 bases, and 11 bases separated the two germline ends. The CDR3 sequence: CASSLGTFNEQFF. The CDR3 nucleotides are TGTGCCAGCAGTCTCGGGACTTTCAATGAGCAGTTCTTC.

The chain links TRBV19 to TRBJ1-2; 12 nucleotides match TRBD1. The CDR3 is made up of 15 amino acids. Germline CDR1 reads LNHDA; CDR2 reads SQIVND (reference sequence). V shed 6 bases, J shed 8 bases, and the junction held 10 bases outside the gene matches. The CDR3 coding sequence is TGTGCCAGTAGGGGATTGAGGGACAGGGGGCTCGGCTACACCTTC. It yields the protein CASRGLRDRGLGYTF.

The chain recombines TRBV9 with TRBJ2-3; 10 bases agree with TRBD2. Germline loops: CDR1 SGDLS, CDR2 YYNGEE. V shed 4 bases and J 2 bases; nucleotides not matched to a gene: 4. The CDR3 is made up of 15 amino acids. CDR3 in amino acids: CASSPTSGTTDTQYF. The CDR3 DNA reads TGTGCCAGCAGCCCAACTAGCGGGACCACAGATACGCAGTATTTT.

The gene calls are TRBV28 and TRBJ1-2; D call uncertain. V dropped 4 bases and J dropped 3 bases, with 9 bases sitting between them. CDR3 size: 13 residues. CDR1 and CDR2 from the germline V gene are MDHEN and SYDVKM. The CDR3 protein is CASSSGKHYGYTF. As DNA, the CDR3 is TGTGCCAGCAGTTCCGGGAAACACTATGGCTACACCTTC.

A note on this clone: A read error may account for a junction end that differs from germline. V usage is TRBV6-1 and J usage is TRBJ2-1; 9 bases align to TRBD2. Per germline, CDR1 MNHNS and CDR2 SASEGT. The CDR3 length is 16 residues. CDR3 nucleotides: TGTGCCAGCAGTGAAGCCGCGGGAGGGTCCTTCAATGAGCAGTTCTTC. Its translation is CASSEAAGGSFNEQFF.

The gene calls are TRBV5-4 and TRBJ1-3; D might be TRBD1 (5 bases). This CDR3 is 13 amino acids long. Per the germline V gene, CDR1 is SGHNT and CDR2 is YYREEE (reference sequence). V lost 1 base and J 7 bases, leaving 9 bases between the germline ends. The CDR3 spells CASSLTGLNTIYF. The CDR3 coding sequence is TGTGCCAGCAGCTTGACAGGCCTCAACACCATATATTTT.

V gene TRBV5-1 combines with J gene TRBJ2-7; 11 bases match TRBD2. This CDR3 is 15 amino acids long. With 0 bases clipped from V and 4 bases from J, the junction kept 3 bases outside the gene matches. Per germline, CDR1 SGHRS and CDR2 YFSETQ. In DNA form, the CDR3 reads TGCGCCAGCAGCTTGGAGGCTAGCGGGGGGTACGAGCAGTACTTC. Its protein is CASSLEASGGYEQYF. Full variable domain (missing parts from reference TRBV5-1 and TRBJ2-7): KAGVTQTPRYLIKTRGQQVTLSCSPISGHRSVSWYQQTPGQGLQFLFEYFSETQRNKGNFPGRFSGRQFSNSRSEMNVSTLELGDSALYLCASSLEASGGYEQYFGPGTRLTVT.

CDR3 loop: CASQMDRGNQPQHF. The CDR3 DNA reads TGTGCCAGCCAAATGGACAGGGGCAATCAGCCCCAGCATTTT. The chain carries TRBV4-2 and TRBJ1-5; 8 nucleotides line up with TRBD1. Germline-derived CDR1 and CDR2 are LGHNA and YNFKEQ. CDR3 length equals 14 residues. J lost 2 bases, V lost 8 bases, and 5 bases had no gene match.

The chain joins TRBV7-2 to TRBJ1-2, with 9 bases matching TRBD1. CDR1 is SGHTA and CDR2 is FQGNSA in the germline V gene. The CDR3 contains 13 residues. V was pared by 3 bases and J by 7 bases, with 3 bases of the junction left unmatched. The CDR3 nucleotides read TGTGCCAGCAGCTTGGGACAGGGCTCTGGCTACACCTTC. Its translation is CASSLGQGSGYTF.

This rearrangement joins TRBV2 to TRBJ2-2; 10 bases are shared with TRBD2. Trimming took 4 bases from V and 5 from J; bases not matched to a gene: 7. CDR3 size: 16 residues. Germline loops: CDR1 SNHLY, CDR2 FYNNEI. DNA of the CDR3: TGTGCCAGCAGTGTTTCACTAGCGGGATTAACCGGGGAGCTGTTTTTT. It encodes CASSVSLAGLTGELFF. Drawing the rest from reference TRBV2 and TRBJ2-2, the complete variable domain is EPEVTQTPSHQVTQMGQEVILRCVPISNHLYFYWYRQILGQKVEFLVSFYNNEISEKSEIFDDQFSVERPDGSNFTLKIRSTKLEDSAMYFCASSVSLAGLTGELFFGEGSRLTVL.